The subject of this entry is one T cell receptor (beta chain). Its specific antigen is unknown. Base qualities are not recorded, but no much larger clone differs from it by a single base. This sample stems from a study of blood T cell repertoires in COVID-19 (dated by TCRdb to 2019 to 2021). About the investigation overall: The collaborator samples originated in the United States, Italy and Spain and spanned the acute and convalescent phases of COVID-19. The material from the prospective study consisted of cDNA or gDNA derived from T cells, B-cell-depleted T cells, or PBMCs. Deeply sampled blood TCRbeta repertoires from subjects exposed to, actively infected with, or recovered from COVID-19 were included in the dataset. The repertoires were made available in a free public database intended to serve as a resource for research on the immune response to SARS-CoV-2. The samples were drawn from two sources: the first 160 participants of the ongoing ImmuneRACE study, and 1,254 subjects contributed by 6 global collaborators. Nearly every sample came with metadata listing a de-identified subject ID, COVID-19 status, age in years and sex. Where available, HLA class I and class II types were obtained from metadata supplied by the sample provider rather than from assay-based typing. Points the paper makes about the study in general: Clinical and demographic metadata were provided uncurated, with the amount varying by source and participant.

The junction shows trimming of 7 bases on V and 4 bases on J, and the gene matches do not reach 6 bases of it. Looking up the germline V gene yields CDR1 ENHRY and CDR2 SYGVKD. Inclusive of the bounding cysteine and phenylalanine, the CDR3 is 14 residues long. Of all the DNA, just the CDR3 is kept, 42 bases in frame from base 1. The immunoSEQ Assay, a bias-controlled multiplex PCR, was used to amplify TCRbeta CDR3 regions from genomic DNA. The authors processed their data as follows. Nucleated cell counts per sample were estimated from amplification of reference gene primers within the assay. To quantify the absolute abundance of each unique TCRbeta CDR3 rearrangement, sequence reads were collapsed and filtered. For each sample, productive Simpson clonality was calculated as the square root of Simpson's diversity index over productive rearrangements. TCRdb retrieved this table from immuneACCESS and kept in-frame rearrangements only. Not all clones are present; in checked studies, unresolved V genes account for under half, and no reason is known for the remainder. That table supplies the V and J calls and clone size; D and trimming were determined from the DNA. A total of 150,000 to 200,000 clones appear in this sample, around four fifths of them only once. The ten largest clones take up roughly 8% of the sample.

Enrolling through a virtual design, the prospective study's participants ranged in age from roughly 18 to 90 years and lived across about two dozen United States geographic areas. In the prospective study, cohorts were assigned on the basis of participant-reported clinical history obtained from a screening survey and a study questionnaire. Recovered participants in ImmuneRACE Cohort 3 were defined by two consecutive negative NP/OP PCR tests, clearance by a healthcare professional, or resolution of symptoms. In the prospective study, whole blood, serum and a nasopharyngeal or oropharyngeal swab were collected from each participant by mobile phlebotomists. Additional blood draws and questionnaires over an approximately 2-month period could optionally be provided by prospective study participants. Before DNA extraction, prospective study blood samples were shipped either frozen or at room temperature.

The receptor's source is a woman aged 50 to 60 who had recovered from COVID-19. This sequence uses TRBV10-3 and TRBJ2-2, with TRBD1 matching 7 junction bases. Material: PBMCs or T cells enriched from blood (not recorded which). The CDR3 region reads CAITPTGSTGELFF. The sequenced DNA: TGTGCCATCACACCGACAGGGAGCACCGGGGAGCTGTTTTTT.